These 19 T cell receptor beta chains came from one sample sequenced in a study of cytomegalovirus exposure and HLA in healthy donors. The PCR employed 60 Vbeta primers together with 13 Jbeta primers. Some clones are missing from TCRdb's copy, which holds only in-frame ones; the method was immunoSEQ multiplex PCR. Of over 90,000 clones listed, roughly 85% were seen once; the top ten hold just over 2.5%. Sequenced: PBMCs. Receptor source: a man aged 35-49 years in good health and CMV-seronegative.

The CDR3 loop is CASSYKAGLYNEQFF. The CDR3 region has the DNA TGTGCCAGCAGTTACAAAGCGGGGCTGTACAATGAGCAGTTCTTC. This chain joins TRBV6-5 and TRBJ2-1; TRBD2 aligns across 7 bases. There are 15 residues in the CDR3. CDR1 is MNHEY, CDR2 SVGAGI, per germline. Trimming removed 2 bases from V and 4 bases from J; junction bases left unmatched: 5.

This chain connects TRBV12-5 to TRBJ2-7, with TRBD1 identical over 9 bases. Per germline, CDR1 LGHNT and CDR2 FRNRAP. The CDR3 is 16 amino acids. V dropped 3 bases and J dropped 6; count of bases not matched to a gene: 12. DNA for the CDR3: TGTGCTAGTGGTTTCACCGTACAGGGGGCGCAGGGCGAGCAGTACTTC. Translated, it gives CASGFTVQGAQGEQYF.

Here the CDR3 reads CASSPAAAGTNQPQHF. Here the CDR3 DNA reads TGTGCCAGCTCACCAGCGGCCGCAGGGACAAATCAGCCCCAGCATTTT. The V call is TRBV18, the J call TRBJ1-5, with D tentatively TRBD1 (6 bases). This CDR3 comprises 16 residues. V lost 2 bases and J 4 bases, leaving 15 bases between the germline ends. The germline V gene has CDR1 KGHSH and CDR2 LQKENI.

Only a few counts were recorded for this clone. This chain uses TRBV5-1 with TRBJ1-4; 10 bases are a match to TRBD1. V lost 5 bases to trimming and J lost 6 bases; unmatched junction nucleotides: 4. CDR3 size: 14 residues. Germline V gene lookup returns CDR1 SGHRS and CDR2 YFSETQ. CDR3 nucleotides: TGCGCCAGCAGGGACGGGACAGGGGATGAAAAACTGTTTTTT. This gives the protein CASRDGTGDEKLFF.

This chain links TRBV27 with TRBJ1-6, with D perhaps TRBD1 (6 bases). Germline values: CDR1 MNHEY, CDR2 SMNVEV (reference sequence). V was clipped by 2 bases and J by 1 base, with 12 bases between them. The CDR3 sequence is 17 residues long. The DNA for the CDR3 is TGTGCCAGCAGTTTAGGGGCACAGGGTTCCTATAATTCACCCCTCCACTTT. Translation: CASSLGAQGSYNSPLHF.

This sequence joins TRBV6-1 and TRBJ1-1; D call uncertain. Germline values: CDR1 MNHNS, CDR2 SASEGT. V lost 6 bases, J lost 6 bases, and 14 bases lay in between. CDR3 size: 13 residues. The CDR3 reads CASRRVVGAEAFF. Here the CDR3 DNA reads TGTGCCAGCAGAAGGGTGGTCGGGGCTGAAGCTTTCTTT.

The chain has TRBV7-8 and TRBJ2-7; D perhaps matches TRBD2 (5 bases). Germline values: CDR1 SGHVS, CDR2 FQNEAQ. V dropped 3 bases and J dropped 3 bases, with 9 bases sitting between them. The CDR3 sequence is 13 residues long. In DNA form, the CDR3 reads TGTGCCAGCAGCTTTGGAGCGGACTACGAGCAGTACTTC. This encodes CASSFGADYEQYF. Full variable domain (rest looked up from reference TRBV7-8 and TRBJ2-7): GAGVSQSPRYKVAKRGQDVALRCDPISGHVSLFWYQQALGQGPEFLTYFQNEAQLDKSGLPSDRFFAERPEGSVSTLKIQRTQQEDSAVYLCASSFGADYEQYFGPGTRLTVT.

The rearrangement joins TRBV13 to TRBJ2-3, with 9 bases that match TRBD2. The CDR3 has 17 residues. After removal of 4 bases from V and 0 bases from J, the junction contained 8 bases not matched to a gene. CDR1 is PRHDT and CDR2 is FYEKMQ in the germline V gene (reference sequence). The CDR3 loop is CASSWTLAGVSTDTQYF. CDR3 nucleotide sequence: TGTGCCAGCAGCTGGACCTTAGCGGGGGTGAGCACAGATACGCAGTATTTT.

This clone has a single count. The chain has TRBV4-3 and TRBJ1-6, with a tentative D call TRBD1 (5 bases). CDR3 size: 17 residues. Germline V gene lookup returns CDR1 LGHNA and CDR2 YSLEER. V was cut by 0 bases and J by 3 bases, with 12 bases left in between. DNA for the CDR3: TGCGCCAGCAGCCAAGATAGGACAACAATCTATAATTCACCCCTCCACTTT. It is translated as CASSQDRTTIYNSPLHF.

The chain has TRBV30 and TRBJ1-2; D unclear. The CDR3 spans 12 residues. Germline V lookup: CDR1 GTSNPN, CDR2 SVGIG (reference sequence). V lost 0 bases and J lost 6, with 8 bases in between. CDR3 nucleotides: TGTGCCTGGAGTGTACAGCGGAATGGCTACACCTTC. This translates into CAWSVQRNGYTF.

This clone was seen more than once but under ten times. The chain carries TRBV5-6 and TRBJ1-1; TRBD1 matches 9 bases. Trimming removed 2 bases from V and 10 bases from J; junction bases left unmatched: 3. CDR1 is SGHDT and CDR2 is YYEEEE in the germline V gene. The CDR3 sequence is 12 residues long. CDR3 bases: TGTGCCAGCAGCTTACCGGGACAGGGAGCTTTCTTT. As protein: CASSLPGQGAFF. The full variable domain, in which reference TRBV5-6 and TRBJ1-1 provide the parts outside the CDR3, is DAGVTQSPTHLIKTRGQQVTLRCSPKSGHDTVSWYQQALGQGPQFIFQYYEEEERQRGNFPDRFSGHQFPNYSSELNVNALLLGDSALYLCASSLPGQGAFFGQGTRLTVV.

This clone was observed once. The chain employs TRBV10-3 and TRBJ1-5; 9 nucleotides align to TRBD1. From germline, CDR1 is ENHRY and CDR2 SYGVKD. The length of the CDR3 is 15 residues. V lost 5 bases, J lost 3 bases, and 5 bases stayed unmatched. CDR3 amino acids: CAISSGTGYNQPQHF. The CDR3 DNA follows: TGTGCCATCAGTTCCGGGACAGGGTACAATCAGCCCCAGCATTTT.

CDR3 protein: CASSPEQGVGELFF. CDR3 nucleotide sequence: TGCGCCAGCAGCCCTGAACAGGGAGTCGGGGAGCTGTTTTTT. The gene calls are TRBV4-1 and TRBJ2-2, with D possibly TRBD1 on 6 matching bases. The V gene lost 4 bases and the J gene lost 7 bases, with 13 bases spanning the gap. Germline lookup yields CDR1 MGHRA and CDR2 YSYEKL. This CDR3 region has 14 residues.

DNA of the CDR3: TGTGCCAGCAGCTTAGTCTGGGGAGATCAGCCCCAGCATTTT. It codes for CASSLVWGDQPQHF. The rearrangement links TRBV7-2 to TRBJ1-5, with D unresolved. The CDR3 runs to 14 residues. V was trimmed by 1 base and J by 5 bases, leaving 9 bases between them. Per germline, CDR1 SGHTA and CDR2 FQGNSA. Full variable domain (outside the CDR3, taken from reference TRBV7-2 and TRBJ1-5): GAGVSQSPSNKVTEKGKDVELRCDPISGHTALYWYRQSLGQGLEFLIYFQGNSAPDKSGLPSDRFSAERTGGSVSTLTIQRTQQEDSAVYLCASSLVWGDQPQHFGDGTRLSIL.

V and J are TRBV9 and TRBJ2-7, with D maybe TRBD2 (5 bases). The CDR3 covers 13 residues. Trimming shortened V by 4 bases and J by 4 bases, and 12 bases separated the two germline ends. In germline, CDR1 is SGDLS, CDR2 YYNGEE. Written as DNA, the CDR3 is TGTGCCAGCAGCCCTCGGACTGAGTACGAGCAGTACTTC. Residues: CASSPRTEYEQYF.

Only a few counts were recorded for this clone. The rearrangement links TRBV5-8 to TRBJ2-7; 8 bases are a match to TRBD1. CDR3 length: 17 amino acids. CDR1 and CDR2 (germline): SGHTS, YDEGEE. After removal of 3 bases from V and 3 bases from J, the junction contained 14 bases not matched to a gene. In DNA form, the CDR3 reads TGTGCCAGCAGCTACCTCCCTCGGGGGACAGGACGCTACGAGCAGTACTTC. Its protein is CASSYLPRGTGRYEQYF.

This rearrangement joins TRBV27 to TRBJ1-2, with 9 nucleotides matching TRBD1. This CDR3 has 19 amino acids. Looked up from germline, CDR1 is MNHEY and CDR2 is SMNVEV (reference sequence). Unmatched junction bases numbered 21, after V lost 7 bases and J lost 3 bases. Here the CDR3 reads CASTPTGDRVSLFDYGYTF. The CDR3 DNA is TGTGCCAGCACGCCGACAGGGGACAGGGTGTCTCTGTTTGACTATGGCTACACCTTC.

CDR3 in amino acids: CAWGVTGGVRLDTF. The CDR3, as DNA: TGTGCCTGGGGAGTGACAGGGGGCGTTAGGCTCGACACCTTC. The chain has TRBV30 and TRBJ1-2; 10 positions match TRBD1. Germline V gives CDR1 GTSNPN, CDR2 SVGIG (reference sequence). Unmatched junction bases numbered 15, after V lost 5 bases and J lost 12 bases. There are 14 residues in the CDR3.

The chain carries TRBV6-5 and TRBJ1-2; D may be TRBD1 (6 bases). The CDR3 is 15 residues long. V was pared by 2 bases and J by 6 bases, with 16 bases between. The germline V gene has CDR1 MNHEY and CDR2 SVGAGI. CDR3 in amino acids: CASSYMATGFHGYTF. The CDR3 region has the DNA TGTGCCAGCAGTTACATGGCCACAGGGTTCCATGGCTACACCTTC.